This T cell receptor beta chain was found in a study of T-cell reconstitution after alpha-beta-depleted transplantation in children. Findings and caveats of the study: Newly produced T cells mostly provided counts and TCRbeta diversity after one year, as hyperexpanded clones declined.

In this sample, this clonotype turned up many times. Its antigen is unidentified. This CDR3 is 19 amino acids long. V dropped 10 bases and J dropped 2; count of bases not matched to a gene: 19. In germline, CDR1 is MDHEN, CDR2 SYDVKM. TCRbeta library preparation incorporated unique molecular identifiers. TCRdb redid the calling of the PCR reads with MiXCR, one entry per CDR3 protein. The profile shows around 270,000 distinct CDR3 sequences, roughly a tenth of them singletons. The sequencing here drew on PBMCs, taken before TCRalphabeta/CD19-depleted stem cell transplant. The receptor was derived from a boy in the first two years of life with acute myeloid leukemia, due to receive a stem cell transplant. The chain joins TRBV28 to TRBJ2-3; 12 bases are a match to TRBD2. Here the CDR3 DNA reads TGTGCCACCTCTAAGGCTACTAGCGGGAGGAGGAGTGTCACAGATACGCAGTATTTT. As protein: CATSKATSGRRSVTDTQYF. The whole variable domain, remainder taken from reference TRBV28 and TRBJ2-3, is DVKVTQSSRYLVKRTGEKVFLECVQDMDHENMFWYRQDPGLGLRLIYFSYDVKMKEKGDIPEGYSVSREKKERFSLILESASTNQTSMYLCATSKATSGRRSVTDTQYFGPGTRLTVL.